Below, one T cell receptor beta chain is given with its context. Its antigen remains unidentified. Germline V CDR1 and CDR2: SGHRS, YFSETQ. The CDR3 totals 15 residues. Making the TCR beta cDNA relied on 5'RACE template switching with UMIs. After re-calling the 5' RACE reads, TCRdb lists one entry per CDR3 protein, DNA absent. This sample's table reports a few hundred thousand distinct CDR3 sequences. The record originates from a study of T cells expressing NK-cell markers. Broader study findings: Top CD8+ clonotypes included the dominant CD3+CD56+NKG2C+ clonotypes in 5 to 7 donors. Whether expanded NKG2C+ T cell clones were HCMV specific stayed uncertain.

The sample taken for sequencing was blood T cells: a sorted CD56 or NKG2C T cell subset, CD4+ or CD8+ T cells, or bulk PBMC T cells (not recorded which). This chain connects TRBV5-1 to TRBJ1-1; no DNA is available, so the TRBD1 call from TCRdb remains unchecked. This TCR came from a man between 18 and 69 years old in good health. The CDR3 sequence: CASSLRAGGGTEAFF.